The 3 T cell receptor beta chains reported below all come from one sample, sequenced in a study of shared clonotypes between healthy human individuals (dated by TCRdb to about 2020). Receptor libraries were prepared by the immunoSEQ multiplex PCR assay. The source is immuneACCESS, and TCRdb retained only in-frame sequences with V and J called. Part of the clones is not carried over; for the studies checked, unresolved V genes explain less than half of this, and the remainder is unexplained. This sample holds about 120,000 clones; about 62% were observed only once. The leading ten clones occupy approximately 25% of the sample. Sequences were obtained from memory CD8+ T cells sorted from blood. The cell subset or site tag for this specimen amounts to: CD45RO+ cells pooled with CCR7-negative TemRA cells. The receptors derive from a woman aged 25 to 45 in good health.

The chain joins TRBV11-2 to TRBJ1-1; possible D gene TRBD1, 5 bases. This CDR3 comprises 17 residues. Trimming stripped 5 bases from V and 0 bases from J, with 19 bases between. CDR1 is SGHAT and CDR2 is FQNNGV in the germline V gene. Written as DNA, the CDR3 is TGTGCCAGCAGCCCGCGAGAGGGGTCCCCCATGAACACTGAAGCTTTCTTT. This encodes CASSPREGSPMNTEAFF.

The CDR3 is CASSRRENQETQYF. Here the CDR3 DNA reads TGTGCCAGCAGTCGGCGGGAGAATCAAGAGACCCAGTACTTC. The chain uses TRBV25-1 and TRBJ2-5; TRBD2 matches 7 bases. The CDR3 runs 14 residues. V shed 5 bases, J shed 2 bases, and the junction held 5 bases outside the gene matches. Germline V lookup: CDR1 MGHDK, CDR2 SYGVNS.

For the CDR3, the DNA is TGTGCCAGCAGTCGAACTTCGGGAACCGGGGAGCTGTTTTTT. Amino acid sequence: CASSRTSGTGELFF. The chain is built from TRBV7-8 and TRBJ2-2, with D possibly TRBD2 on 5 matching bases. The CDR3 extends over 14 amino acids. Trimming pared 6 bases from V and 5 bases from J, leaving 13 bases between. Per the germline V gene, CDR1 is SGHVS and CDR2 is FQNEAQ. The full variable domain, in which reference TRBV7-8 and TRBJ2-2 provide the parts outside the CDR3, is GAGVSQSPRYKVAKRGQDVALRCDPISGHVSLFWYQQALGQGPEFLTYFQNEAQLDKSGLPSDRFFAERPEGSVSTLKIQRTQQEDSAVYLCASSRTSGTGELFFGEGSRLTVL.